This T cell receptor (beta chain) originates from a study of blood T cell repertoires in COVID-19. The CDR3 covers 13 residues. Germline V gives CDR1 SQVTM, CDR2 ANQGSEA. Trimming took 4 bases from V and 4 from J, leaving 11 bases between them. The protocol was immunoSEQ multiplex PCR, while the TCRdb copy is restricted to in-frame clones and leaves out a portion. The sample gives hundreds of thousands of clones, roughly nine tenths of which show up once; about 3% is in the top ten. Cohorts were based on clinical histories the participants reported. The specimen was PBMCs or T cells enriched from blood (not recorded which). J is TRBJ1-5 and V is TRBV29-1; the D is unclear. This sequence was found in a woman in her thirties who had recovered from COVID-19. The CDR3 DNA is TGCAGCGTTGTGGCCGGGAGGAATCAGCCCCAGCATTTT. Encoded protein: CSVVAGRNQPQHF.